These 30 T cell receptor beta chains were sequenced from one sample in a study of graft-versus-host responses after intestinal transplantation. TCRdb keeps only in-frame clones here, not all; method: immunoSEQ multiplex PCR. This table has about 81,000 clones, roughly 89% appearing once. Their antigen targets remain unknown. Source: unstimulated CD4+ T cells sorted from spleen or lymph node cells, taken before intestinal transplant. All receptors derive from a human donor who received an intestinal transplant.

The chain couples TRBV28 to TRBJ1-3, with a possible D match to TRBD1 (5 bases). V was trimmed by 6 bases and J by 8 bases, leaving 8 bases between them. Germline CDR1 reads MDHEN; CDR2 reads SYDVKM. The CDR3 loop spans 11 amino acids. The CDR3 spells CASRGVYTIYF. In DNA, the CDR3 is TGTGCCAGCAGAGGGGTTTACACCATATATTTT. The full variable domain, completed using reference TRBV28 and TRBJ1-3, is DVKVTQSSRYLVKRTGEKVFLECVQDMDHENMFWYRQDPGLGLRLIYFSYDVKMKEKGDIPEGYSVSREKKERFSLILESASTNQTSMYLCASRGVYTIYFGEGSWLTVV.

The gene calls are TRBV11-2 and TRBJ1-6, with D maybe TRBD1 (6 bases). The CDR3 totals 15 residues. The germline gives CDR1 SGHAT, CDR2 FQNNGV. V gave up 5 bases and J gave up 10 bases, with 18 bases separating them. CDR3 amino acids: CASSPRGGGQSPLHF. The CDR3 DNA reads as TGTGCCAGCAGCCCACGTGGGGGGGGGCAGTCACCCCTCCACTTT.

The chain uses TRBV9 and TRBJ1-2, with TRBD1 matching over 12 bases. The CDR3 spans 15 residues. Germline CDR1 is SGDLS and CDR2 is YYNGEE. Unmatched junction bases numbered 3, after V lost 2 bases and J lost 4 bases. CDR3 in DNA: TGTGCCAGCAGCGTGGGGACAGGGGGCATCTATGGCTACACCTTC. Translated, it gives CASSVGTGGIYGYTF.

This chain joins TRBV28 and TRBJ2-7; 9 nucleotides agree with TRBD2. The junction had 2 bases not matched to a gene; V was cut back by 3 bases and J by 2 bases. The CDR3 has 14 residues. Germline CDR1 and CDR2: MDHEN and SYDVKM. The CDR3 protein is CASSLAGGTYEQYF. CDR3 nucleotides: TGTGCCAGCAGTTTGGCGGGGGGGACCTACGAGCAGTACTTC. The variable domain in full, with the rest retrieved from reference TRBV28 and TRBJ2-7, is DVKVTQSSRYLVKRTGEKVFLECVQDMDHENMFWYRQDPGLGLRLIYFSYDVKMKEKGDIPEGYSVSREKKERFSLILESASTNQTSMYLCASSLAGGTYEQYFGPGTRLTVT.

The rearrangement uses TRBV11-2 and TRBJ1-3; possible D gene TRBD1, 5 bases. Germline V lookup: CDR1 SGHAT, CDR2 FQNNGV. The CDR3 is made up of 14 amino acids. Trimming cost V 6 bases and J 5 bases, with 14 bases left between them. The CDR3 region has the DNA TGTGCCAGCAGTCCTCTCCAGGGCCGAAACACCATATATTTT. It translates to CASSPLQGRNTIYF.

The CDR3 spells CASSVPRGGIMNTEAFF. DNA of the CDR3: TGTGCCAGCAGTGTACCGAGGGGAGGTATTATGAACACTGAAGCTTTCTTT. The chain links TRBV28 to TRBJ1-1, with a weak D call TRBD1 (5 bases). The CDR3 consists of 17 residues. With 5 bases removed from V and 0 bases from J, the gap between germline ends came to 19 bases. Germline CDR1 and CDR2: MDHEN and SYDVKM.

This rearrangement joins TRBV9 to TRBJ2-1, with D perhaps matching TRBD1 (6 bases). V was shortened by 0 bases and J by 7 bases, with 8 bases between the two germline ends. CDR3 size: 13 residues. CDR1 SGDLS and CDR2 YYNGEE come from the germline V gene. The CDR3 sequence is CASSVGQGNEQFF. CDR3 DNA sequence: TGTGCCAGCAGCGTAGGGCAGGGGAATGAGCAGTTCTTC.

The chain recombines TRBV5-8 with TRBJ1-5; the match to TRBD1 covers 9 bases. The CDR3 runs to 16 residues. V was clipped by 0 bases and J by 7 bases; unmatched bases: 8. Germline lookup yields CDR1 SGHTS and CDR2 YDEGEE. CDR3 sequence (DNA): TGTGCCAGCAGCTTGGACGCTGGACAGGGGTGGCAGCCCCAGCATTTT. Protein product: CASSLDAGQGWQPQHF. The variable domain in full, with the rest retrieved from reference TRBV5-8 and TRBJ1-5, is EAGVTQSPTHLIKTRGQQATLRCSPISGHTSVYWYQQALGLGLQFLLWYDEGEERNRGNFPPRFSGRQFPNYSSELNVNALELEDSALYLCASSLDAGQGWQPQHFGDGTRLSIL.

The chain links TRBV25-1 to TRBJ2-1, with TRBD2 matching 8 bases. CDR3 length equals 15 residues. V trimming: 8 bases; J trimming: 0 bases; junction bases outside the gene matches: 6. Germline V gene lookup returns CDR1 MGHDK and CDR2 SYGVNS. The CDR3 is CASAPGTSSYNEQFF. CDR3 nucleotides: TGTGCCAGCGCTCCCGGGACTAGCTCCTACAATGAGCAGTTCTTC.

The chain recombines TRBV6-5 with TRBJ1-2, with a weak D call TRBD1 (5 bases). V gave up 2 bases and J gave up 6 bases, with 10 bases separating them. From germline, CDR1 is MNHEY and CDR2 SVGAGI. This CDR3 is built from 13 residues. This chain's CDR3 is CASSYPQQDGYTF. The DNA for the CDR3 is TGTGCCAGCAGTTACCCTCAACAGGATGGCTACACCTTC.

The chain's CDR3 is CAWRFGYAGELFF. DNA of the CDR3: TGTGCCTGGAGGTTCGGGTACGCCGGGGAGCTGTTTTTT. This chain uses TRBV30 with TRBJ2-2; D is unresolved. Germline CDR1 is GTSNPN and CDR2 is SVGIG (reference sequence). V shed 3 bases and J shed 6 bases, with 11 bases lying between them. The CDR3 contains 13 residues.

The chain is built from TRBV7-8 and TRBJ1-3; 7 positions match TRBD1. This CDR3 has 17 residues. The germline V gene encodes CDR1 SGHVS and CDR2 FQNEAQ. After removal of 5 bases from V and 1 base from J, the junction contained 11 bases not matched to a gene. CDR3 sequence (DNA): TGTGCCAGCAGCGTACTTGGGACAGTAGGTTCTGGAAACACCATATATTTT. Translated, it gives CASSVLGTVGSGNTIYF.

The rearrangement uses TRBV5-1 and TRBJ1-1; 7 bases align to TRBD1. The CDR3 loop spans 17 amino acids. With V trimmed by 2 bases and J by 5 bases, 15 bases remained unmatched. CDR1 is SGHRS, CDR2 YFSETQ, per germline. The CDR3 coding sequence is TGCGCCAGCAGCTTACAGACAGGGTGGGGTACAATGACTGAAGCTTTCTTT. Translation: CASSLQTGWGTMTEAFF.

The J gene is TRBJ2-7, the V gene TRBV28; no reliable D call. This CDR3 is 12 amino acids long. Germline CDR1 reads MDHEN; CDR2 reads SYDVKM. Trimming left V 5 bases short and J 5 bases short, with 10 bases between. The CDR3 region has the DNA TGTGCCAGCAGTCTCCCTTTTGACGAGCAGTACTTC. It specifies CASSLPFDEQYF. The whole variable domain, filled in from reference TRBV28 and TRBJ2-7, reads DVKVTQSSRYLVKRTGEKVFLECVQDMDHENMFWYRQDPGLGLRLIYFSYDVKMKEKGDIPEGYSVSREKKERFSLILESASTNQTSMYLCASSLPFDEQYFGPGTRLTVT.

This clone showed up just a few times. The gene calls are TRBV18 and TRBJ2-1; D is possibly TRBD2 (5 bases). The germline V and J ends were trimmed by 3 bases and 3 bases, with 18 bases remaining between them. The CDR3 loop spans 17 amino acids. Germline lookup yields CDR1 KGHSH and CDR2 LQKENI. The DNA of the CDR3 is TGTGCCAGCTCACCTTTGGGTCCGGGCGGGCTCTACAATGAGCAGTTCTTC. Residues: CASSPLGPGGLYNEQFF.

The chain combines TRBV7-9 with TRBJ2-7, with 9 bases lining up with TRBD2. The V gene's germline CDR1 is SEHNR and CDR2 FQNEAQ (reference sequence). V was clipped by 0 bases and J by 0 bases; unmatched bases: 3. This CDR3 is built from 16 residues. The CDR3 is CASSLAVRGGSYEQYF. The CDR3 DNA follows: TGTGCCAGCAGCTTAGCTGTGCGGGGGGGCTCCTACGAGCAGTACTTC.

The chain is built from TRBV7-8 and TRBJ2-7, with unresolved D. The CDR3 has 18 amino acids. Trimming took off 1 base at V and 0 bases at J, with 19 bases between the two ends. The germline gives CDR1 SGHVS, CDR2 FQNEAQ. CDR3 DNA: TGTGCCAGCAGCTTAGAATCCGCTGCAGGCCGAAGCTCCTACGAGCAGTACTTC. This sequence encodes CASSLESAAGRSSYEQYF. The full variable domain, rest sourced from reference TRBV7-8 and TRBJ2-7, is GAGVSQSPRYKVAKRGQDVALRCDPISGHVSLFWYQQALGQGPEFLTYFQNEAQLDKSGLPSDRFFAERPEGSVSTLKIQRTQQEDSAVYLCASSLESAAGRSSYEQYFGPGTRLTVT.

The V call is TRBV7-9, the J call TRBJ1-4; 8 nucleotides align to TRBD1. The trim removed 5 bases at V and 5 bases at J, leaving 7 bases unmatched. Germline lookup yields CDR1 SEHNR and CDR2 FQNEAQ (reference sequence). The CDR3 length is 15 residues. In DNA, the CDR3 is TGTGCCAGCAGCAACGGACAGGGCGGGAATGAAAAACTGTTTTTT. This gives the protein CASSNGQGGNEKLFF.

CDR3 sequence (DNA): TGCGCCAGCAGCTTGTCGGGGGAAGAGACCCAGTACTTC. Residues: CASSLSGEETQYF. The chain employs TRBV5-1 and TRBJ2-5, with D possibly being TRBD2 (6 bases). Trimming removed 1 base from V and 3 bases from J, with 7 bases in between. This CDR3 spans 13 amino acids. The germline V gene has CDR1 SGHRS and CDR2 YFSETQ.

In this sample, this clone turned up once. This chain joins TRBV28 and TRBJ1-2; D is perhaps TRBD1 (5 bases). Germline CDR1 MDHEN, CDR2 SYDVKM. This CDR3 region has 16 residues. V was cut by 6 bases and J by 1 base, with 18 bases left in between. This chain's CDR3 is CASSPGGASINYGYTF. DNA of the CDR3: TGTGCCAGCAGCCCAGGAGGGGCCAGCATTAACTATGGCTACACCTTC.

This chain links TRBV5-6 with TRBJ1-3; no definite D call. The germline V and J ends were trimmed by 0 bases and 0 bases, with 7 bases remaining between them. CDR3 length: 15 amino acids. Germline-derived CDR1 and CDR2 are SGHDT and YYEEEE. CDR3 bases: TGTGCCAGCAGCTTGGCTCTGGCCTCTGGAAACACCATATATTTT. As protein: CASSLALASGNTIYF.

The V and J genes are TRBV5-6 and TRBJ2-1, with 8 bases aligning to TRBD2. The junction had 7 bases not matched to a gene; V was cut back by 4 bases and J by 10 bases. Germline lookup yields CDR1 SGHDT and CDR2 YYEEEE. The CDR3 consists of 13 residues. The CDR3 DNA sequence: TGTGCCAGCAGCCTGGCGCGACTAGCGGAGCAGTTCTTC. Its protein is CASSLARLAEQFF.

The genes are TRBV7-2 and TRBJ2-1, with a weak D call TRBD1 (6 bases). The V gene lost 2 bases and the J gene lost 9 bases, with 11 bases spanning the gap. Germline CDR1 reads SGHTA; CDR2 reads FQGNSA. This CDR3 region has 13 residues. This chain's CDR3 is CASSLHRDGEQFF. The CDR3 DNA follows: TGTGCCAGCAGCTTACACAGGGACGGTGAGCAGTTCTTC.

The rearrangement uses TRBV4-2 and TRBJ1-4; D is unclear. Trimming removed 6 bases at V and 4 bases at J, with 18 bases between. The CDR3 is made up of 16 amino acids. Germline assignment: CDR1 LGHNA and CDR2 YNFKEQ. This CDR3 reads CASSNSPSAGNEKLFF. The CDR3 DNA sequence: TGTGCCAGCAGTAACTCACCTTCGGCGGGTAATGAAAAACTGTTTTTT.

This clone has a single count. A read error may account for a junction end that differs from germline. V and J are TRBV7-7 and TRBJ2-2; TRBD1 matches 8 bases. The CDR3 is 15 amino acids. Per the germline V gene, CDR1 is SSHAT and CDR2 is FNYEAQ (reference sequence). The CDR3 DNA reads TGTGCTAGCAGCCGCGGACAGGGTAACACCGGGGAGCTGTTTTTT. This gives the protein CASSRGQGNTGELFF.

The chain recombines TRBV5-1 with TRBJ2-1; weak D call: TRBD2 (5 bases). Looked up from germline, CDR1 is SGHRS and CDR2 is YFSETQ. The V and J ends lost 4 bases and 2 bases respectively, with 10 bases between them. The CDR3 runs to 14 residues. CDR3 region: CASSAGDAYNEQFF. CDR3 nucleotide sequence: TGCGCCAGCAGCGCGGGTGACGCCTACAATGAGCAGTTCTTC.

The V gene is TRBV5-1, the J gene TRBJ2-7; perhaps TRBD1 as D (5 bases). Germline CDR1 and CDR2: SGHRS and YFSETQ. CDR3 length: 18 amino acids. The V end was cut by 0 bases, the J end by 6 bases, with 25 bases between. The DNA for the CDR3 is TGCGCCAGCAGCTTGGGGGGCGCCAGAGGCTCCTTCTTTGGCGAGCAGTACTTC. It specifies CASSLGGARGSFFGEQYF. The variable domain in full, with the rest retrieved from reference TRBV5-1 and TRBJ2-7, is KAGVTQTPRYLIKTRGQQVTLSCSPISGHRSVSWYQQTPGQGLQFLFEYFSETQRNKGNFPGRFSGRQFSNSRSEMNVSTLELGDSALYLCASSLGGARGSFFGEQYFGPGTRLTVT.

The rearrangement uses TRBV4-2 and TRBJ2-3, with D maybe TRBD2 (6 bases). CDR1 is LGHNA, CDR2 YNFKEQ, per germline. CDR3 length: 18 residues. Trimming shortened V by 3 bases and J by 6 bases, and 25 bases separated the two germline ends. CDR3 protein: CASSHQNDRGGPGDTQYF. The CDR3 DNA follows: TGTGCCAGCAGCCACCAGAACGACCGGGGAGGTCCCGGGGATACGCAGTATTTT.

The CDR3 DNA is TGTGCCAGCAGTTTGGGACAGGGTGGACAGCCCCAGCATTTT. Translating it yields CASSLGQGGQPQHF. The rearrangement links TRBV28 to TRBJ1-5; 9 bases agree with TRBD1. The CDR3 length is 14 residues. Germline lookup yields CDR1 MDHEN and CDR2 SYDVKM. The J segment lost 7 bases and the V segment lost 3 bases, leaving 4 bases of the junction unmatched.

The J gene is TRBJ2-7, the V gene TRBV7-2; tentative D call: TRBD1 (5 bases). The CDR3 spans 15 residues. V dropped 5 bases and J dropped 6 bases, with 20 bases sitting between them. CDR1 is SGHTA, CDR2 FQGNSA, per germline. The CDR3 is CASSLGSRVRGEQYF. The CDR3 nucleotides are TGTGCCAGCAGCCTTGGTAGCAGGGTCAGAGGCGAGCAGTACTTC.